The T cell receptor (beta chain) under discussion was sequenced for a study of cytomegalovirus exposure and HLA in healthy donors. Study observations and caveats: After further analysis at a later stage, 16,951 TCR beta sequences were associated with HLA alleles at 0.05 false discovery rate.

Germline assignment: CDR1 SGHTA and CDR2 FQGNSA. The CDR3 totals 15 residues. V gave up 1 base and J gave up 4 bases, with 13 bases separating them. PCR employed 60 Vbeta and 13 Jbeta primers. TCRdb's table, derived via immunoSEQ multiplex PCR, lists solely in-frame clones and lacks some. The repertoire holds under 150,000 clones, with around 70% as singletons. Regarding this clone: Its antigen is undetermined.

The specimen was PBMCs. This sequence originates from a man aged 35 to 55 in good health and CMV-seronegative. The chain recombines TRBV7-2 with TRBJ1-2; D unresolved. CDR3 residues: CASSLVSEGGYGYTF. The CDR3 DNA is TGTGCCAGCAGCTTAGTATCGGAGGGCGGCTATGGCTACACCTTC. The full variable domain, with the rest looked up from reference TRBV7-2 and TRBJ1-2, is GAGVSQSPSNKVTEKGKDVELRCDPISGHTALYWYRQSLGQGLEFLIYFQGNSAPDKSGLPSDRFSAERTGGSVSTLTIQRTQQEDSAVYLCASSLVSEGGYGYTFGSGTRLTVV.